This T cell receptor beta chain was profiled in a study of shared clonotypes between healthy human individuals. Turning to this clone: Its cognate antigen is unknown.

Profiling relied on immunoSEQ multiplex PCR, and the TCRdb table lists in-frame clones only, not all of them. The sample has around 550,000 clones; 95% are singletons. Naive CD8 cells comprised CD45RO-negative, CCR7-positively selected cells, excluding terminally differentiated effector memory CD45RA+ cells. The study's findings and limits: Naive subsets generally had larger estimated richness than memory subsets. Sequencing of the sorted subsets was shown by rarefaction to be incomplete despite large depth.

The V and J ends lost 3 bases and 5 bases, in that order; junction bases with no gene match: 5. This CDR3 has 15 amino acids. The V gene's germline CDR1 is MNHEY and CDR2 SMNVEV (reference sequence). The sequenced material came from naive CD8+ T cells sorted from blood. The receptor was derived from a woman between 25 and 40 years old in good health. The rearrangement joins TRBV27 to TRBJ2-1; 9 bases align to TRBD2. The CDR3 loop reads CASSFGSGGNNEQFF. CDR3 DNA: TGTGCCAGCAGTTTTGGTAGCGGGGGCAACAATGAGCAGTTCTTC.